This T cell receptor (beta chain) originates from a study of memory CD4+ T cells and cytomegalovirus serostatus. Single viable CD3+CD4+CD8-CD45RO+ cells were sorted as the memory CD4+ T cells. Clones were sequenced by immunoSEQ multiplex PCR, and TCRdb holds only the in-frame ones, with some missing. Of about 52,000 clones detected, about 80% appear once; the ten largest clones hold roughly 1.5%. Germline assignment: CDR1 MNHEY and CDR2 SMNVEV (reference sequence). The CDR3 is made up of 16 amino acids. Trimming cost V 1 base and J 4 bases; bases outside gene matches: 4. The sequence came from an adult in good health and CMV-seropositive. The V call is TRBV27, the J call TRBJ1-5; TRBD1 matches 10 bases. Sequencing was carried out using memory CD4+ T cells from blood. This CDR3 reads CASSLYQDRGNQPQHF. For the CDR3, the DNA is TGTGCCAGCAGTTTATACCAGGACAGGGGGAATCAGCCCCAGCATTTT.